This T cell receptor beta chain derives from a study of early T cells in non-severe SARS-CoV-2 infection. As for the study in general: The sequenced material was bulk RNA from unsorted whole blood, and its chains were unpaired.

This clonotype was counted a few times. Antigen: not known. Findings of the study overall: Missing private and CD4 specificities, VDJdb matching favored anti-spike CD8 responses.

In the library, individual cDNA molecules carried attached unique molecular identifiers. TCRdb reprocessed the 5' RACE reads with MiXCR, giving one entry per CDR3 protein. The sample gives 70,000 to 95,000 distinct CDR3 sequences, roughly 14% of which show up once; about 0.58% is in the top ten. V trimming: 2 bases; J trimming: 1 base; junction bases outside the gene matches: 16. Germline CDR1 SGHDN, CDR2 FVKESK. There are 20 residues in the CDR3. This chain connects TRBV14 to TRBJ2-3; TRBD1 agrees at 9 bases. Sequencing was done on a sample of whole blood. This clonotype originated in an adult who was a healthcare worker with PCR-confirmed SARS-CoV-2 infection or an uninfected control (not recorded which). CDR3 nucleotide sequence: TGTGCCAGCAGCCAAACCATGGGACAGGGTCTGTTCGGTGGCACAGATACGCAGTATTTT. Its protein is CASSQTMGQGLFGGTDTQYF.